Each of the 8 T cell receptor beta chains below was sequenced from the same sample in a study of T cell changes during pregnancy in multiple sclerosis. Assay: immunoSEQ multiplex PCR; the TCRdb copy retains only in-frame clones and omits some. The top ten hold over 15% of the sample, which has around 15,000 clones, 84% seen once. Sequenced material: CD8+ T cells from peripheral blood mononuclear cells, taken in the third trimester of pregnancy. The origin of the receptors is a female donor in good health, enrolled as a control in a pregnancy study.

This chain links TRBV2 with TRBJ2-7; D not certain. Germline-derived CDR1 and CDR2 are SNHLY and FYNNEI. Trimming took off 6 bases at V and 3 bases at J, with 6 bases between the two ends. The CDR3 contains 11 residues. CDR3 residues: CASRAIYEQYF. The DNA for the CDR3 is TGTGCCAGCAGAGCGATCTACGAGCAGTACTTC.

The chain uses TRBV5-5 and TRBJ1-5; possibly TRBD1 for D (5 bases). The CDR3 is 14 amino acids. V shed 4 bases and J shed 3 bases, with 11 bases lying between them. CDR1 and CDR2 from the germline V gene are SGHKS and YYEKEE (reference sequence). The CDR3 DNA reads TGTGCCAGCAGCCCCGACAGCTACAATCAGCCCCAGCATTTT. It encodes CASSPDSYNQPQHF.

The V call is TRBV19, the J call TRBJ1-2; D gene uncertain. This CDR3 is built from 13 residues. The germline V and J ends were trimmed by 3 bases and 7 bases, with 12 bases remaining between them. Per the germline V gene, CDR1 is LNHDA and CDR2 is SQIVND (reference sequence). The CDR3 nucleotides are TGTGCCAGTAGTATTTGGCAGGCAAGTGGCTACACCTTC. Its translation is CASSIWQASGYTF.

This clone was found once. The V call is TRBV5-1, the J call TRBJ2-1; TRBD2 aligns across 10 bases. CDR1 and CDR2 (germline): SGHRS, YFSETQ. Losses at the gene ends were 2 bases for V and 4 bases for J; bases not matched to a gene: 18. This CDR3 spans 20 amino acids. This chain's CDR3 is CASSLNPPSGGDDRYNEQFF. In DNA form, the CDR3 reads TGCGCCAGCAGCTTAAACCCCCCTAGCGGGGGAGATGACAGATACAATGAGCAGTTCTTC.

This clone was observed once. CDR3 nucleotides: TGTGCCAGCAACCTTGGACAGGGAGCATCCAATGAGCAGTTCTTC. Protein sequence: CASNLGQGASNEQFF. The J gene is TRBJ2-1, the V gene TRBV5-4; 8 nucleotides align to TRBD1. The V gene end was trimmed by 6 bases and the J gene end by 6 bases; junction bases not matched to a gene: 11. The CDR3 loop spans 15 amino acids. CDR1 SGHNT and CDR2 YYREEE come from the germline V gene (reference sequence).

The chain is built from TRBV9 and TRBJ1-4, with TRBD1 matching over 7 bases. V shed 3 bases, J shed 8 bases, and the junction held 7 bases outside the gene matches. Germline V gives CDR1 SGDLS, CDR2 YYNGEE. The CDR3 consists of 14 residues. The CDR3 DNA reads TGTGCCAGCAGCGGAGACGACAGGGTGGAAAAACTGTTTTTT. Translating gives CASSGDDRVEKLFF.

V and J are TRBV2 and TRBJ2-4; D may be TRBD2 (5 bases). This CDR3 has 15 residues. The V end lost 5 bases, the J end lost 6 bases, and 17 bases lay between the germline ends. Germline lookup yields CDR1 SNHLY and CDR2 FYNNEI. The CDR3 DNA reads TGTGCCAGCAGTTATGAACGGGGTCCGGGAAACATTCAGTACTTC. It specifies CASSYERGPGNIQYF.

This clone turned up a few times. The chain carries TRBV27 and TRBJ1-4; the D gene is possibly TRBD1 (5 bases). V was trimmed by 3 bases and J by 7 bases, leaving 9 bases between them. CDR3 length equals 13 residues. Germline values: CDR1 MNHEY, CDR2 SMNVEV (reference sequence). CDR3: CASSFGRGEKLFF. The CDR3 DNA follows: TGTGCCAGCAGTTTTGGAAGGGGTGAAAAACTGTTTTTT.